The 32 T cell receptor beta chains below come from one sample, sequenced in a study of cytomegalovirus exposure and HLA in healthy donors. The assay was immunoSEQ multiplex PCR, and TCRdb's table has in-frame clones only and misses some. The sample contains 110,000 or so clones, 70% to 90% of which appear only once. The sample consisted of PBMCs. The receptors were gathered from a woman aged 18-35 years in good health and CMV-seropositive.

This chain links TRBV15 with TRBJ2-7; 9 nucleotides agree with TRBD2. Germline trimming cut 5 bases from V and 4 bases from J; bases unmatched to any gene: 9. Germline V gene sequence: CDR1 LNHNV, CDR2 YYDKDF (reference sequence). CDR3 length: 15 residues. The CDR3 spells CATSDGGRAGYEQYF. CDR3 DNA sequence: TGTGCCACCAGCGATGGCGGGAGGGCCGGATACGAGCAGTACTTC. Variable domain in full (rest from reference TRBV15 and TRBJ2-7): DAMVIQNPRYQVTQFGKPVTLSCSQTLNHNVMYWYQQKSSQAPKLLFHYYDKDFNNEADTPDNFQSRRPNTSFCFLDIRSPGLGDTAMYLCATSDGGRAGYEQYFGPGTRLTVT.

V gene TRBV19 combines with J gene TRBJ1-5; 7 positions match TRBD1. The germline V gene has CDR1 LNHDA and CDR2 SQIVND (reference sequence). Trimming removed 6 bases from V and 1 base from J; junction bases left unmatched: 0. The CDR3 spans 13 residues. CDR3 sequence (DNA): TGTGCCAGTAGACAGGGGAGCAATCAGCCCCAGCATTTT. Translating it yields CASRQGSNQPQHF.

The genes are TRBV28 and TRBJ1-3; tentatively, D is TRBD1 (5 bases). V was trimmed by 5 bases and J by 2 bases, leaving 10 bases between them. This CDR3 spans 14 amino acids. CDR1 is MDHEN and CDR2 is SYDVKM in the germline V gene. CDR3 nucleotide sequence: TGTGCCAGCAGTAAAGTAGGGGCTGGAAACACCATATATTTT. This gives the protein CASSKVGAGNTIYF. The complete variable domain, with remaining parts taken from reference TRBV28 and TRBJ1-3, reads DVKVTQSSRYLVKRTGEKVFLECVQDMDHENMFWYRQDPGLGLRLIYFSYDVKMKEKGDIPEGYSVSREKKERFSLILESASTNQTSMYLCASSKVGAGNTIYFGEGSWLTVV.

This chain joins TRBV14 and TRBJ1-6, with D unresolved. Trimming took 2 bases from V and 7 from J, leaving 9 bases between them. CDR1 and CDR2 (germline): SGHDN, FVKESK. The CDR3 is made up of 14 amino acids. CDR3 residues: CASSQTGRNSPLHF. CDR3 DNA: TGTGCCAGCAGCCAAACTGGTAGAAATTCACCCCTCCACTTT.

The J gene is TRBJ2-3, the V gene TRBV7-8, with D unclear. V lost 6 bases and J 1 base, leaving 17 bases between the germline ends. The CDR3 is 16 residues long. Germline values: CDR1 SGHVS, CDR2 FQNEAQ. This CDR3 is CASSPRRFGGTDTQYF. The CDR3 nucleotides read TGTGCCAGCAGTCCCAGACGATTTGGAGGCACAGATACGCAGTATTTT.

This chain links TRBV5-6 with TRBJ2-2; possibly TRBD2 for D (5 bases). Trimming pared 1 base from V and 4 bases from J, leaving 14 bases between. The CDR3 spans 16 residues. The germline gives CDR1 SGHDT, CDR2 YYEEEE. The CDR3 nucleotides read TGTGCCAGCAGCTTGTTTAGGGAGTCGATCACCGGGGAGCTGTTTTTT. Translation gives CASSLFRESITGELFF.

J is TRBJ2-3 and V is TRBV7-8, with D possibly being TRBD1 (6 bases). The CDR3 has 14 residues. In germline, CDR1 is SGHVS, CDR2 FQNEAQ. V was cut by 1 base and J by 4 bases, with 9 bases left in between. The CDR3 DNA reads TGTGCCAGCAGCTTAGACCCAGGGGCAGATACGCAGTATTTT. Translated: CASSLDPGADTQYF. Together with reference TRBV7-8 and TRBJ2-3, the CDR3 gives the full variable domain: GAGVSQSPRYKVAKRGQDVALRCDPISGHVSLFWYQQALGQGPEFLTYFQNEAQLDKSGLPSDRFFAERPEGSVSTLKIQRTQQEDSAVYLCASSLDPGADTQYFGPGTRLTVL.

The table lists this clone with a few counts. DNA of the CDR3: TGCGCCAGCAGCATGGGACAGGACAAGTACGAGCAGTACTTC. This sequence encodes CASSMGQDKYEQYF. The rearrangement joins TRBV5-1 to TRBJ2-7; 8 nucleotides line up with TRBD1. The CDR3 is 14 amino acids. The germline gives CDR1 SGHRS, CDR2 YFSETQ. J gave up 4 bases and V 4 bases, and 7 bases lay outside the gene matches. Drawing the rest from reference TRBV5-1 and TRBJ2-7, the complete variable domain is KAGVTQTPRYLIKTRGQQVTLSCSPISGHRSVSWYQQTPGQGLQFLFEYFSETQRNKGNFPGRFSGRQFSNSRSEMNVSTLELGDSALYLCASSMGQDKYEQYFGPGTRLTVT.

The chain has TRBV15 and TRBJ2-7, with a possible D match to TRBD2 (6 bases). Trimming removed 1 base from V and 3 bases from J, with 10 bases in between. The germline V gene has CDR1 LNHNV and CDR2 YYDKDF (reference sequence). CDR3 length: 14 residues. The CDR3 loop reads CATSRGGVGYEQYF. For the CDR3, the DNA is TGTGCCACCAGCAGAGGGGGGGTTGGCTACGAGCAGTACTTC.

The chain carries TRBV25-1 and TRBJ1-3, with a tentative D call TRBD1 (6 bases). The CDR3 covers 14 residues. Germline V gene data show CDR1 as MGHDK and CDR2 as SYGVNS. V gave up 6 bases and J gave up 4 bases, with 13 bases separating them. CDR3 sequence (DNA): TGTGCCAGCAGAGAACAGGGTCCAGGAAACACCATATATTTT. It yields the protein CASREQGPGNTIYF.

The rearrangement joins TRBV5-6 to TRBJ1-2, with D possibly matching TRBD1 (6 bases). CDR1 is SGHDT, CDR2 YYEEEE, per germline. The CDR3 covers 13 residues. The germline V and J ends were trimmed by 5 bases and 2 bases, with 10 bases remaining between them. CDR3 loop: CASSPTGNYGYTF. The CDR3 nucleotides read TGTGCCAGCAGTCCAACAGGGAACTATGGCTACACCTTC.

The gene calls are TRBV4-1 and TRBJ1-1; D possibly corresponds to TRBD1 (5 bases). Trimming removed 0 bases at V and 5 bases at J, with 13 bases between. This CDR3 region has 15 residues. Germline V lookup: CDR1 MGHRA, CDR2 YSYEKL. The chain's CDR3 is CASSQEKRGGTEAFF. In DNA, the CDR3 is TGCGCCAGCAGCCAAGAGAAAAGGGGTGGGACTGAAGCTTTCTTT.

The chain joins TRBV28 to TRBJ1-1; D call uncertain. The CDR3 covers 14 residues. The germline CDR1 and CDR2 sequences are MDHEN and SYDVKM. V was clipped by 5 bases and J by 1 base, with 11 bases between them. CDR3 loop: CASSHRGGNTEAFF. The CDR3 bases are TGTGCCAGCAGTCACCGAGGAGGGAACACTGAAGCTTTCTTT.

A note on this clone: A junction end diverges from the germline sequence, so it may reflect a read error. The genes are TRBV6-6 and TRBJ2-1; TRBD1 agrees at 12 bases. This CDR3 comprises 13 residues. The germline CDR1 and CDR2 sequences are MNHNY and SVGAGI (reference sequence). The CDR3 coding sequence is TGTGCCAGCAGTTACTCGATGGGACAGGGGGCTGTCTTC. Residues: CASSYSMGQGAVF.

The chain links TRBV4-2 to TRBJ2-2; D is ambiguous. Germline V gene sequence: CDR1 LGHNA, CDR2 YNFKEQ. Trimming left V 4 bases short and J 5 bases short, with 17 bases between. CDR3 length equals 16 residues. The chain's CDR3 is CASSPSRARVTGELFF. CDR3 nucleotide sequence: TGTGCCAGCAGCCCGAGTCGAGCAAGAGTTACCGGGGAGCTGTTTTTT.

This clone was detected only once. The chain couples TRBV21-1 to TRBJ1-5; whether TRBD1, the table's D call, matches the DNA was not checked. TRBV21-1 is recorded as a pseudogene. The CDR3 extends over 15 amino acids. The CDR3 region is CASSKCGLANQPQHF. Here the CDR3 DNA reads TGTGCCAGCAGCAAATGTGGCCTCGCCAATCAGCCCCAGCATTTT.

This clone is termed medium-sized. The CDR3 loop reads CASSLERGPTDTQYF. In nucleotides, the CDR3 is TGCGCCAGCAGCTTGGAGCGGGGCCCCACAGATACGCAGTATTTT. J is TRBJ2-3 and V is TRBV5-1; 7 bases map to TRBD2. The CDR3 has 15 residues. Germline-derived CDR1 and CDR2 are SGHRS and YFSETQ. The ends lost 0 bases at V and 2 bases at J; junction bases unmatched: 3.

This clone was counted once. The chain employs TRBV4-1 and TRBJ1-1; no reliable D call. The CDR3 length is 15 residues. The ends were cut back, 2 bases at V and 1 base at J, with 11 bases in the middle. Germline CDR1 and CDR2: MGHRA and YSYEKL. DNA of the CDR3: TGCGCCAGCAGCCAAATGTCGGGTGGGAACACTGAAGCTTTCTTT. It translates to CASSQMSGGNTEAFF.

This clone was counted a single time. The chain recombines TRBV11-1 with TRBJ2-7; D unclear. Germline CDR1 and CDR2: SGHAT and FQDESV (reference sequence). V gave up 6 bases and J gave up 1 base, with 7 bases separating them. This CDR3 has 12 amino acids. CDR3 sequence (DNA): TGTGCCAGCAGTGAGAGATCCTACGAGCAGTACTTC. As protein: CASSERSYEQYF.

Only one count was recorded for this clone. V gene TRBV10-3 combines with J gene TRBJ1-3, with a possible D match to TRBD1 (6 bases). CDR1 and CDR2 (germline): ENHRY, SYGVKD. Trimming removed 7 bases from V and 0 bases from J, with 13 bases in between. The CDR3 is 15 amino acids. The CDR3 DNA sequence: TGTGCCATCACCACTACAGGGACCTCTGGAAACACCATATATTTT. Translated: CAITTTGTSGNTIYF.

This clone was observed a few times. J is TRBJ1-5 and V is TRBV28; TRBD1 aligns across 7 bases. The V gene's germline CDR1 is MDHEN and CDR2 SYDVKM. This CDR3 has 13 amino acids. The trim removed 5 bases at V and 7 bases at J, leaving 5 bases unmatched. CDR3 sequence reads: CASSDRVRQPQHF. The CDR3 nucleotides read TGTGCCAGCAGTGACAGGGTGAGGCAGCCCCAGCATTTT.

The chain carries TRBV19 and TRBJ1-6; possibly TRBD1 for D (5 bases). Germline V lookup: CDR1 LNHDA, CDR2 SQIVND (reference sequence). This CDR3 is built from 16 residues. Trimming removed 3 bases at V and 0 bases at J, with 9 bases between. Here the CDR3 reads CASSMGGSSYNSPLHF. DNA of the CDR3: TGTGCCAGTAGTATGGGGGGAAGCTCCTATAATTCACCCCTCCACTTT.

This clone showed up just a few times. V and J are TRBV5-1 and TRBJ2-5; D is ambiguous. Trimming removed 6 bases at V and 5 bases at J, with 11 bases between. CDR3 size: 12 residues. In germline, CDR1 is SGHRS, CDR2 YFSETQ. This CDR3 is CASNHGWETQYF. The CDR3, as DNA: TGCGCCAGCAACCACGGGTGGGAGACCCAGTACTTC. Variable domain in full (rest from reference TRBV5-1 and TRBJ2-5): KAGVTQTPRYLIKTRGQQVTLSCSPISGHRSVSWYQQTPGQGLQFLFEYFSETQRNKGNFPGRFSGRQFSNSRSEMNVSTLELGDSALYLCASNHGWETQYFGPGTRLLVL.

The chain carries TRBV11-2 and TRBJ2-7; perhaps TRBD1 as D (5 bases). This CDR3 contains 13 residues. V was shortened by 1 base and J by 3 bases, with 7 bases between the two germline ends. CDR1 and CDR2 (germline): SGHAT, FQNNGV. The CDR3 reads CASSLVGRYEQYF. The DNA for the CDR3 is TGTGCCAGCAGCTTAGTGGGGCGCTACGAGCAGTACTTC.

The chain is built from TRBV28 and TRBJ1-5, with a tentative D call TRBD1 (5 bases). The CDR3 is 15 residues long. Trimming pared 2 bases from V and 7 bases from J, leaving 15 bases between. Germline CDR1 and CDR2: MDHEN and SYDVKM. The DNA for the CDR3 is TGTGCCAGCAGTTTAGGTGGGGGGGAGGTACAGCCCCAGCATTTT. This translates into CASSLGGGEVQPQHF.

This chain uses TRBV20-1 with TRBJ2-1, with D tentatively TRBD2 (7 bases). Germline-derived CDR1 and CDR2 are DFQATT and SNEGSKA (reference sequence). V lost 6 bases, J lost 6 bases, and 9 bases lay in between. This CDR3 contains 11 residues. CDR3 in amino acids: CSARGANEQFF. The CDR3 DNA follows: TGCAGTGCCCGGGGGGCCAATGAGCAGTTCTTC.

The chain carries TRBV30 and TRBJ2-1; 9 bases are a match to TRBD2. Germline V gene data show CDR1 as GTSNPN and CDR2 as SVGIG (reference sequence). The length of the CDR3 is 14 residues. J lost 8 bases, V lost 0 bases, and 5 bases had no gene match. Here the CDR3 DNA reads TGTGCCTGGAGTGTAAGCGGGAGGCCCCATGAGCAGTTCTTC. Protein product: CAWSVSGRPHEQFF.

V usage is TRBV30 and J usage is TRBJ1-4, with D unclear. Deletions cut 0 bases from V and 7 bases from J, with 12 bases between. CDR3 length: 14 amino acids. Germline-derived CDR1 and CDR2 are GTSNPN and SVGIG (reference sequence). This CDR3 reads CAWSVLAGSEKLFF. The CDR3 region has the DNA TGTGCCTGGAGTGTACTAGCGGGGAGTGAAAAACTGTTTTTT. The full variable domain, its missing parts supplied by reference TRBV30 and TRBJ1-4, is SQTIHQWPATLVQPVGSPLSLECTVEGTSNPNLYWYRQAAGRGLQLLFYSVGIGQISSEVPQNLSASRPQDRQFILSSKKLLLSDSGFYLCAWSVLAGSEKLFFGSGTQLSVL.

The CDR3 coding sequence is TGTGCCAGCTCACCACCTGTTCAGGGGGCTAGAAACACCATATATTTT. The encoded protein is CASSPPVQGARNTIYF. The J gene is TRBJ1-3, the V gene TRBV18, with 8 bases lining up with TRBD1. Germline V gene data show CDR1 as KGHSH and CDR2 as LQKENI. This CDR3 spans 16 amino acids. With 0 bases clipped from V and 5 bases from J, the junction kept 6 bases outside the gene matches.

The chain carries TRBV27 and TRBJ2-2; 9 nucleotides agree with TRBD1. The ends lost 7 bases at V and 6 bases at J; junction bases unmatched: 3. The CDR3 totals 13 residues. Germline CDR1 is MNHEY and CDR2 is SMNVEV (reference sequence). CDR3 DNA sequence: TGTGCCAGCACCTACAGGGGGCCCGGGGAGCTGTTTTTT. Protein sequence: CASTYRGPGELFF.

The table lists this clone with a count of one. V gene TRBV7-9 combines with J gene TRBJ1-1; D remains ambiguous. This CDR3 has 13 residues. V shed 8 bases and J shed 7 bases, with 17 bases lying between them. Looked up from germline, CDR1 is SEHNR and CDR2 is FQNEAQ (reference sequence). In DNA, the CDR3 is TGTGCCAGCGGTGGGCTCGACCCTAATGAAGCTTTCTTT. This codes for CASGGLDPNEAFF.

This chain uses TRBV9 with TRBJ2-3, with TRBD2 matching 14 bases. V dropped 3 bases and J dropped 2; count of bases not matched to a gene: 14. CDR3 length: 20 amino acids. CDR1 SGDLS and CDR2 YYNGEE come from the germline V gene. The DNA of the CDR3 is TGTGCCAGCAGCGCGCACCCTCCGGGGACTAGCGGGGGCATCACAGATACGCAGTATTTT. Its protein is CASSAHPPGTSGGITDTQYF.